The 11 T cell receptor beta chains reported below all come from one sample, sequenced in a study of control samples from healthy donors and cancer patients. The protocol was immunoSEQ multiplex PCR, while the TCRdb copy is restricted to in-frame clones and leaves out a portion. The data contain around 140,000 clones, 92% of them singletons. The material sequenced was blood. Source of these receptors: a man between 18 and 35 years old in good health.

V is TRBV19 and J is TRBJ1-1; tentatively, D is TRBD1 (5 bases). The CDR3 has 16 residues. Per germline, CDR1 LNHDA and CDR2 SQIVND (reference sequence). V was clipped by 7 bases and J by 3 bases, with 21 bases between them. The CDR3 DNA sequence: TGTGCCAGTATGGCAGCAATGGGAAGAGGGGACACTGAAGCTTTCTTT. This codes for CASMAAMGRGDTEAFF.

Worth noting for this clone: Distinct nucleotide sequences in the sample also encode this CDR3. V usage is TRBV9 and J usage is TRBJ2-2; D remains ambiguous. The germline V and J ends were trimmed by 0 bases and 3 bases, with 9 bases remaining between them. Germline CDR1 is SGDLS and CDR2 is YYNGEE. This CDR3 has 15 amino acids. The DNA for the CDR3 is TGTGCCAGCAGCGTAGTCGGTAGCTACACCGGGGAGCTGTTTTTT. Protein: CASSVVGSYTGELFF.

V is TRBV25-1 and J is TRBJ1-3; D might be TRBD1 (6 bases). This CDR3 is 17 amino acids long. V was shortened by 4 bases and J by 3 bases, with 19 bases between the two germline ends. Germline assignment: CDR1 MGHDK and CDR2 SYGVNS. The CDR3 protein is CASSGGQGAFVGNTIYF. The CDR3 region has the DNA TGTGCCAGCAGTGGGGGACAAGGGGCGTTTGTTGGAAACACCATATATTTT. The full variable domain, its missing parts supplied by reference TRBV25-1 and TRBJ1-3, is EADIYQTPRYLVIGTGKKITLECSQTMGHDKMYWYQQDPGMELHLIHYSYGVNSTEKGDLSSESTVSRIRTEHFPLTLESARPSHTSQYLCASSGGQGAFVGNTIYFGEGSWLTVV.

J is TRBJ1-4 and V is TRBV10-1; D is possibly TRBD1 (5 bases). This CDR3 region has 14 residues. The germline V gene has CDR1 WNHNN and CDR2 SYGVQD (reference sequence). Trimming left V 9 bases short and J 3 bases short, with 14 bases between. CDR3 sequence (DNA): TGCGCCAGGGATTGGGGGGAGGCTAATGAAAAACTGTTTTTT. Protein product: CARDWGEANEKLFF.

V gene TRBV5-4 combines with J gene TRBJ2-7; TRBD1 or TRBD2 may be the D gene (5 bases each). The V gene lost 3 bases and the J gene lost 7 bases, with 20 bases spanning the gap. Germline V gives CDR1 SGHNT, CDR2 YYREEE (reference sequence). The CDR3 consists of 15 residues. CDR3 bases: TGTGCCAGCAGCTACGCCCGGGACGGAGCTATAGAGCAGTACTTC. Translation: CASSYARDGAIEQYF. The complete variable domain, with remaining parts taken from reference TRBV5-4 and TRBJ2-7, reads ETGVTQSPTHLIKTRGQQVTLRCSSQSGHNTVSWYQQALGQGPQFIFQYYREEENGRGNFPPRFSGLQFPNYSSELNVNALELDDSALYLCASSYARDGAIEQYFGPGTRLTVT.

This chain uses TRBV2 with TRBJ1-5; a weak D match, TRBD1 (5 bases). V was cut by 2 bases and J by 1 base, with 6 bases left in between. Germline assignment: CDR1 SNHLY and CDR2 FYNNEI. This CDR3 has 14 residues. The CDR3 is CASSEWGSNQPQHF. The CDR3 region has the DNA TGTGCCAGCAGTGAATGGGGGAGCAATCAGCCCCAGCATTTT.

This clone was counted once. The chain has TRBV2 and TRBJ2-2, with D maybe TRBD1 (5 bases). The V gene's germline CDR1 is SNHLY and CDR2 FYNNEI. Between the trimmed V and J ends, which lost 8 bases and 5 bases, there was a span of 18 bases. The CDR3 covers 15 residues. The CDR3 reads CASQSRPTVTGELFF. The CDR3 DNA follows: TGTGCCAGCCAGAGTAGACCGACAGTAACCGGGGAGCTGTTTTTT. The full variable domain, with the rest looked up from reference TRBV2 and TRBJ2-2, is EPEVTQTPSHQVTQMGQEVILRCVPISNHLYFYWYRQILGQKVEFLVSFYNNEISEKSEIFDDQFSVERPDGSNFTLKIRSTKLEDSAMYFCASQSRPTVTGELFFGEGSRLTVL.

This chain joins TRBV3-1 (or the pseudogene TRBV3-2) and TRBJ2-3, with 8 nucleotides matching TRBD2. Germline V gene lookup returns CDR1 LGHDT and CDR2 YNNKEL (reference sequence). CDR3 length: 18 amino acids. V trimming: 0 bases; J trimming: 2 bases; junction bases outside the gene matches: 10. Written as DNA, the CDR3 is TGTGCCAGCAGCCAAGAAGAGTTCCGGGGGGGATACACAGATACGCAGTATTTT. Protein product: CASSQEEFRGGYTDTQYF.

This chain links TRBV6-5 with TRBJ1-5, with 7 bases aligning to TRBD1. Germline CDR1 is MNHEY and CDR2 is SVGAGI. The junction had 11 bases not matched to a gene; V was cut back by 10 bases and J by 5 bases. The CDR3 extends over 14 amino acids. The CDR3 spells CATLPDRVDQPQHF. The CDR3 nucleotides are TGTGCCACCCTCCCCGACAGGGTAGATCAGCCCCAGCATTTT.

J is TRBJ2-4 and V is TRBV5-1; 9 bases agree with TRBD1. The CDR3 loop spans 14 amino acids. With 0 bases clipped from V and 5 bases from J, the junction kept 0 bases outside the gene matches. Germline V gene lookup returns CDR1 SGHRS and CDR2 YFSETQ. CDR3 sequence reads: CASSLGTGENIQYF. The DNA of the CDR3 is TGCGCCAGCAGCTTGGGGACAGGGGAAAACATTCAGTACTTC.

The chain links TRBV5-4 to TRBJ1-5; D ambiguous. Trimming removed 3 bases from V and 0 bases from J, with 13 bases in between. This CDR3 contains 16 residues. CDR1 and CDR2 (germline): SGHNT, YYREEE (reference sequence). The CDR3 reads CASSSLRGFSNQPQHF. The CDR3 nucleotides read TGTGCCAGCAGCTCTTTACGGGGATTTAGCAATCAGCCCCAGCATTTT.